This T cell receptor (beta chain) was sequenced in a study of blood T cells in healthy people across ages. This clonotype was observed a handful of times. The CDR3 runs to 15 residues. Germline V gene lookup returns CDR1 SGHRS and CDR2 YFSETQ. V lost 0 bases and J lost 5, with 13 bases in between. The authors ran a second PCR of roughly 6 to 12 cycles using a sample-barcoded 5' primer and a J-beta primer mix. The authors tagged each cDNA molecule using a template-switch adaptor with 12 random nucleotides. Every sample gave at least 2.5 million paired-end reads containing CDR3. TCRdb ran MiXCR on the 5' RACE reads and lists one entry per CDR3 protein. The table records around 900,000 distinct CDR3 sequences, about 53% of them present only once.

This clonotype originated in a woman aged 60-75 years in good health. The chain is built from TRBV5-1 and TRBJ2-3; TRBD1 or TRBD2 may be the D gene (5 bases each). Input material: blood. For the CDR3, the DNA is TGCGCCAGCAGCTTGGATGGGGGATTTTTAGATACGCAGTATTTT. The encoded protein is CASSLDGGFLDTQYF.